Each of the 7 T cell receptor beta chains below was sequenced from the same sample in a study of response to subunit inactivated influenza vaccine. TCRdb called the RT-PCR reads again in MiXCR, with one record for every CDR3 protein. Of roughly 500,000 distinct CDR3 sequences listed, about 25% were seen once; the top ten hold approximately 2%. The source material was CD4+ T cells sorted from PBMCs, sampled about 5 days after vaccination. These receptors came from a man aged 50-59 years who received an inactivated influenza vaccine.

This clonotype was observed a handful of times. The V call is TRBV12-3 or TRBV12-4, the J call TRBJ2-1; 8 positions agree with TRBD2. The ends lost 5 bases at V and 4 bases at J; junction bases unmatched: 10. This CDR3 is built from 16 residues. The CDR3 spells CASSPTKRGIYNEQFF. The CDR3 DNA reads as TGTGCCAGCAGTCCGACTAAGCGGGGGATTTACAATGAGCAGTTCTTC.

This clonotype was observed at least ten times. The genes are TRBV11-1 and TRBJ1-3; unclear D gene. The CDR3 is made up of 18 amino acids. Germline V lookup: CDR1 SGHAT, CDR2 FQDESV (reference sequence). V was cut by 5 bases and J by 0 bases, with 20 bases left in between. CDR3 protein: CASSGVRAERRSGNTIYF. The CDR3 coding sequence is TGTGCCAGCAGCGGGGTGAGGGCGGAGCGCCGCTCTGGAAACACCATATATTTT.

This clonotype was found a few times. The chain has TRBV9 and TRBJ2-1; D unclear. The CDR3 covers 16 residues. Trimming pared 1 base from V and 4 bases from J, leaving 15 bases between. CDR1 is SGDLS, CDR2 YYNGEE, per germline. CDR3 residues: CASSVSSGVNYNEQFF. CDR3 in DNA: TGTGCCAGCAGCGTATCGAGTGGGGTAAATTACAATGAGCAGTTCTTC.

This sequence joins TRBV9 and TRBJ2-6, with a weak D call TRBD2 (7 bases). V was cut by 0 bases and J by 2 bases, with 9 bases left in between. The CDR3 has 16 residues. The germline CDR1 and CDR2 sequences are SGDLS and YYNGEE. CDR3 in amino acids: CASSVAGGAGANVLTF. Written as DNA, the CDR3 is TGTGCCAGCAGCGTAGCGGGGGGCGCTGGGGCCAACGTCCTGACTTTC.

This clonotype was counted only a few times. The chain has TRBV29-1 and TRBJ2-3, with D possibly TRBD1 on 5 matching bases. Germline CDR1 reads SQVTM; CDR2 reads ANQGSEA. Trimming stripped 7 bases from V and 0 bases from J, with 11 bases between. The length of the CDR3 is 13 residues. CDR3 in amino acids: CSGTPTSTDTQYF. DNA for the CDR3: TGCAGCGGGACACCTACTAGCACAGATACGCAGTATTTT.

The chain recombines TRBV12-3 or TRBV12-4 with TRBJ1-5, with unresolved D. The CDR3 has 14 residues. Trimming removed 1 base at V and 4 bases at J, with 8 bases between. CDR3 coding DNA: TGTGCCAGCAGTTTAGACATTGGGAATCAGCCCCAGCATTTT. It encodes CASSLDIGNQPQHF.

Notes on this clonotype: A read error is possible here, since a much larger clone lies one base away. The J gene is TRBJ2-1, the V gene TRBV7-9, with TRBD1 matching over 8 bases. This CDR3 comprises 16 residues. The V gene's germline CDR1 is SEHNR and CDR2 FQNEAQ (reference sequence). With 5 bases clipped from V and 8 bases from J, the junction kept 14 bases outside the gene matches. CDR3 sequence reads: CASSHWTGLLNDEQFF. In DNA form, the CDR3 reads TGTGCCAGCAGCCACTGGACAGGGCTTCTTAACGATGAGCAGTTCTTC. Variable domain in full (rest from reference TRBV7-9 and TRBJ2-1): DTGVSQNPRHKITKRGQNVTFRCDPISEHNRLYWYRQTLGQGPEFLTYFQNEAQLEKSRLLSDRFSAERPKGSFSTLEIQRTEQGDSAMYLCASSHWTGLLNDEQFFGPGTRLTVL.